The clone carrying this TCR beta chain was picked up a small number of times. Its antigen is not known. Generated by immunoSEQ multiplex PCR, the TCRdb table keeps only in-frame clones and is missing some. The profile shows tens of thousands of clones, around 85% of them singletons. There are 15 residues in the CDR3. Germline lookup yields CDR1 MNHNY and CDR2 SVGAGI (reference sequence). Trimming pared 0 bases from V and 2 bases from J, leaving 8 bases between. Second-dose groups at about 4 or about 12 weeks were pooled. This sample is part of a study of T cell responses to AZD1222 COVID-19 vaccine. General study points: None of the repertoires were sampled until the peak T cell response had passed. Among the donors, most were white British and more were female, and clonal diversity was possibly underestimated.

The source of this sequence is an adult who received the AZD1222 COVID-19 vaccine. The chain carries TRBV6-6 and TRBJ2-1, with a weak D call TRBD1 (5 bases). The sample consisted of peripheral blood, taken 28 days after the second AZD1222 dose. This chain's CDR3 is CASSYSKDTYNEQFF. The CDR3 nucleotides are TGTGCCAGCAGTTACTCGAAGGACACCTACAATGAGCAGTTCTTC.